This is a list of T cell receptor beta chains from one sample in a study of OX40 agonist ivuxolimab in advanced cancers. Libraries were prepared by immunoSEQ multiplex PCR; TCRdb keeps only in-frame clonotypes and omits some of them. This table holds around 100,000 clones, around nine tenths found once. Sample: CD4+ or CD8+ T cells sorted from blood, taken in a trial of the OX40 agonist ivuxolimab. The receptors were gathered from an adult with an advanced solid tumor such as melanoma, head and neck, liver or kidney cancer. The CDR3 runs from the conserved cysteine through the conserved F or W. The order of the fields is J gene, V gene, D gene, clone size, CDR3 DNA, CDR3 protein. A D gene is named only where the DNA matches it firmly. Where a row states a size, it is once, few, many or the class of an expanded clone; other rows omit it.

J: TRBJ2-5
V: TRBV7-2
D: -
size: once
DNA: TGTGCCAGCAGCTTAGTTATGGGAGCGGAGACCCAGTACTTC
CDR3: CASSLVMGAETQYF

J: TRBJ1-1
V: TRBV28
D: -
size: -
DNA: TGTGCCAGCAGTTCAGGGGCGGCCCGGGGGAACACTGAAGCTTTCTTT
CDR3: CASSSGAARGNTEAFF

J: TRBJ2-7
V: TRBV5-6
D: TRBD1
size: once
DNA: TGTGCCAGCAGCAGACCAGGGGGAACCTACGAGCAGTACTTC
CDR3: CASSRPGGTYEQYF

J: TRBJ1-2
V: TRBV11-2
D: TRBD1
size: once
DNA: TGTGCCAGCAGCCCCCGACAGGGCTATGGCTACACCTTC
CDR3: CASSPRQGYGYTF

J: TRBJ1-1
V: TRBV9
D: -
size: once
DNA: TGTGCCAGCAGCGTCTCAGGGGTCCAGACGAACACTGAAGCTTTCTTT
CDR3: CASSVSGVQTNTEAFF

J: TRBJ2-5
V: TRBV19
D: -
size: few
DNA: TGTGCCAGTAGTAACCCCGGGACTCTGAAAGAGACCCAGTACTTC
CDR3: CASSNPGTLKETQYF

J: TRBJ1-5
V: TRBV6-6
D: -
size: -
DNA: TGTGCCAGCAGTTACCCGGTGACAGGTTATAATCAGCCCCAGCATTTT
CDR3: CASSYPVTGYNQPQHF

J: TRBJ2-1
V: TRBV11-2
D: TRBD2
size: -
DNA: TGTGCCAGCAGCACTCTAGCGGGAGGGAATGAGCAGTTCTTC
CDR3: CASSTLAGGNEQFF

J: TRBJ2-1
V: TRBV5-4
D: TRBD2
size: once
DNA: TGTGCCAGCAGCTTTACTAGCGGGGGGCCTGAGCAGTTCTTC
CDR3: CASSFTSGGPEQFF

J: TRBJ2-7
V: TRBV5-3
D: TRBD1
size: -
DNA: TGTGCCAGAAGCAGTCACCCGGGACAGGGATCCTACGAGCAGTACTTC
CDR3: CARSSHPGQGSYEQYF

J: TRBJ2-5
V: TRBV5-1
D: TRBD2
size: -
DNA: TGCGCCAGCAGCTTGCGGACTAGCGGGAGGCCCCAAGAGACCCAGTACTTC
CDR3: CASSLRTSGRPQETQYF

J: TRBJ2-4
V: TRBV7-2
D: -
size: -
DNA: TGTGCCAGCAGCGGAGGTCCAATAGCGGTAGCCAAAAACATTCAGTACTTC
CDR3: CASSGGPIAVAKNIQYF

J: TRBJ2-5
V: TRBV6-5
D: -
size: -
DNA: TGTGCCAGCAGTTACTCGACCGGGCTTGAGACCCAGTACTTC
CDR3: CASSYSTGLETQYF

J: TRBJ2-1
V: TRBV25-1
D: TRBD2
size: few
DNA: TGTGCCAGCAGAGGGACTAGCGGGGGAATAGATGAGCAGTTCTTC
CDR3: CASRGTSGGIDEQFF

J: TRBJ1-3
V: TRBV5-5
D: -
size: -
DNA: TGTGCCAGCAGCCAGGGTGGAGTGTATCGCAGGGCGGGAAACACCATATATTTT
CDR3: CASSQGGVYRRAGNTIYF

J: TRBJ1-2
V: TRBV20-1
D: -
size: -
DNA: TGCAGTGCTAGCGAAAGGCGAGGCTACACCTTC
CDR3: CSASERRGYTF

J: TRBJ2-7
V: TRBV5-1
D: -
size: -
DNA: TGCGCCAGCAGAGTAGGGCGGGACTACGAGCAGTACTTC
CDR3: CASRVGRDYEQYF

J: TRBJ2-5
V: TRBV4-3
D: TRBD2
size: once
DNA: TGCGCCAGCAGCCAAGGGACTAGCTCTCGGGAGACCCAGTACTTC
CDR3: CASSQGTSSRETQYF

J: TRBJ2-1
V: TRBV29-1
D: -
size: -
DNA: TGCAGCGCCCCTGGGCGGGACAGAACCTACAATGAGCAGTTCTTC
CDR3: CSAPGRDRTYNEQFF

J: TRBJ2-1
V: TRBV5-4
D: -
size: -
DNA: TGTGCCAGCAGCTTGGGTCTAGCGAACAATGAGCAGTTCTTC
CDR3: CASSLGLANNEQFF

J: TRBJ2-1
V: TRBV29-1
D: TRBD2
size: -
DNA: TGCAGCGTTGAGGGTAGCGGGGAAAACTACAATGAGCAGTTCTTC
CDR3: CSVEGSGENYNEQFF

J: TRBJ2-7
V: TRBV11-1
D: -
size: once
DNA: TGTGCCAGTAGCAGGGGAGGCTCCTACGAGCAGTACTTC
CDR3: CASSRGGSYEQYF

J: TRBJ2-3
V: TRBV29-1
D: -
size: once
DNA: TGCAGCGTTGGAGCGGACACAGATACGCAGTATTTT
CDR3: CSVGADTDTQYF

J: TRBJ1-5
V: TRBV18
D: TRBD1
size: -
DNA: TGTGCCAGCTCCCCGGGACAGGGCAATCAGCCCCAGCATTTT
CDR3: CASSPGQGNQPQHF

J: TRBJ2-2
V: TRBV5-1
D: TRBD1
size: -
DNA: TGCGCCAGCAGCTTGGGGGGACAGCCGACCGGGGAGCTGTTTTTT
CDR3: CASSLGGQPTGELFF

J: TRBJ1-4
V: TRBV5-1
D: -
size: -
DNA: TGCGCCGGCAGCTTGACGGGGGAGGGTAATGAAAAACTGTTTTTT
CDR3: CAGSLTGEGNEKLFF

J: TRBJ1-6
V: TRBV27
D: -
size: -
DNA: TGTGCCAGCAGTTCCAGGGAATCACCCCTCCACTTT
CDR3: CASSSRESPLHF

J: TRBJ2-1
V: TRBV10-3
D: TRBD2
size: -
DNA: TGTGCCATCAGTGGGACTAGCGGGAGCTCCTACAATGAGCAGTTCTTC
CDR3: CAISGTSGSSYNEQFF

J: TRBJ2-7
V: TRBV4-2
D: TRBD2
size: once
DNA: TGTGCCAGCAGCCAAGATCAATCTGGCGGGAGGGCCGTCGAGCAGTACTTC
CDR3: CASSQDQSGGRAVEQYF

J: TRBJ2-1
V: TRBV28
D: -
size: -
DNA: TGTGCCAGCAGTTTACTGGGGCAACCCCAGTACAATGAGCAGTTCTTC
CDR3: CASSLLGQPQYNEQFF

J: TRBJ2-7
V: TRBV6-1
D: TRBD1
size: once
DNA: TGTGCCAGCAGCCGGGACAGTCACTACGAGCAGTACTTC
CDR3: CASSRDSHYEQYF

J: TRBJ2-7
V: TRBV7-8
D: TRBD2
size: -
DNA: TGTGCCAGCAGCTTAGGACCGGGGGAGGGGTACGAGCAGTACTTC
CDR3: CASSLGPGEGYEQYF

J: TRBJ2-5
V: TRBV5-4
D: TRBD2
size: -
DNA: TGTGCCAGCAGCTCAGGGACTAGCTCGGAGACCCAGTACTTC
CDR3: CASSSGTSSETQYF

J: TRBJ1-6
V: TRBV7-9
D: TRBD1
size: -
DNA: TGTGCCAGCAGCTTTGACAGGGTGAATTCACCCCTCCACTTT
CDR3: CASSFDRVNSPLHF

J: TRBJ2-1
V: TRBV7-2
D: -
size: -
DNA: TGTGCCAGCAGCTTACTGGGGGACAATGAGCAGTTCTTC
CDR3: CASSLLGDNEQFF

J: TRBJ1-3
V: TRBV6-6
D: -
size: -
DNA: TGTGCCAGCAGTCCTCGGACGGGCTCTGGAAACACCATATATTTT
CDR3: CASSPRTGSGNTIYF

J: TRBJ1-2
V: TRBV19
D: -
size: -
DNA: TGTGCCAGTAGTTCGCCTTGGGCCCCCCTAAGAGGACCTCCCACGTATGGCTACACCTTC
CDR3: CASSSPWAPLRGPPTYGYTF

J: TRBJ2-1
V: TRBV19
D: TRBD2
size: -
DNA: TGTGCCAGTAGTCCTGGGACTAGCGGGAGAGTGTCCTACAATGAGCAGTTCTTC
CDR3: CASSPGTSGRVSYNEQFF

J: TRBJ1-4
V: TRBV6-5
D: -
size: -
DNA: TGTGCCAGCAGTTATAATTTAGGAGAAAAACTGTTTTTT
CDR3: CASSYNLGEKLFF

J: TRBJ1-5
V: TRBV11-2
D: TRBD1
size: -
DNA: TGTGCCAGCAGCTTAGGACCGGGACAGGGGCCAATGCAGCCCCAGCATTTT
CDR3: CASSLGPGQGPMQPQHF

J: TRBJ1-2
V: TRBV6-6
D: TRBD1
size: -
DNA: TGTGCCAGCAAAAAGGGGAGGGGGCGCGGTGGCTACACCTTC
CDR3: CASKKGRGRGGYTF

J: TRBJ2-5
V: TRBV2
D: TRBD2
size: -
DNA: TGTGCCAGCAGCCGACTAGCGGGAGTAGGTGAGACCCAGTACTTC
CDR3: CASSRLAGVGETQYF

J: TRBJ1-4
V: TRBV30
D: -
size: -
DNA: TGTGCCTGGAGCCTCACGGGGACCGAAAAACTGTTTTTT
CDR3: CAWSLTGTEKLFF

J: TRBJ1-4
V: TRBV11-2
D: -
size: few
DNA: TGTGCCAGCAGCTTAGTCGGTAATGAAAAACTGTTTTTT
CDR3: CASSLVGNEKLFF

J: TRBJ1-2
V: TRBV4-2
D: TRBD1
size: once
DNA: TGTGCCAGCAGCCAAGATCCCGCAGGGGGCGCGTTCTACACCTTC
CDR3: CASSQDPAGGAFYTF

J: TRBJ1-1
V: TRBV5-4
D: -
size: -
DNA: TGTGCCAGCAGCTTACGGGGGCGGGTGAACACTGAAGCTTTCTTT
CDR3: CASSLRGRVNTEAFF

J: TRBJ1-6
V: TRBV6-5
D: -
size: -
DNA: TGTGCCAGCAGGCCAGGGCGGCATTCACCCCTCCACTTT
CDR3: CASRPGRHSPLHF

J: TRBJ2-1
V: TRBV7-2
D: -
size: -
DNA: TGTGCCAGCAGCTTAGGAGGGGCCGATGAGCAGTTCTTC
CDR3: CASSLGGADEQFF

J: TRBJ2-1
V: TRBV5-1
D: TRBD2
size: -
DNA: TGCGCCAGCAGCCACGGGGAACTAGCGGGAGTGAATGAGCAGTTCTTC
CDR3: CASSHGELAGVNEQFF

J: TRBJ1-5
V: TRBV6-5
D: -
size: -
DNA: TGTGCCAGCAGACTCCTGCGGGGGAATCAGCCCCAGCATTTT
CDR3: CASRLLRGNQPQHF

J: TRBJ2-1
V: TRBV11-2
D: -
size: -
DNA: TGTGCCAGCAGCGAGTACAATGAGCAGTTCTTC
CDR3: CASSEYNEQFF

J: TRBJ2-3
V: TRBV7-6
D: -
size: -
DNA: TGTGCCAGCACCATTATGGCAGGTCTGGGGGATACGCAGTATTTT
CDR3: CASTIMAGLGDTQYF

J: TRBJ1-4
V: TRBV23-1
D: -
size: -
DNA: TGCGCCAGCAGTCAATCTCCGGGAGCAACTAATGAAAAACTGTTTTTT
CDR3: CASSQSPGATNEKLFF

J: TRBJ2-7
V: TRBV6-1
D: TRBD1
size: -
DNA: TGTGCCAGCAGTGAATGGCAGGGACAGTACTACGAGCAGTACTTC
CDR3: CASSEWQGQYYEQYF

J: TRBJ1-1
V: TRBV10-3
D: TRBD1
size: -
DNA: TGTGCCATCACCCCTGGGACAGGGGGAAAAGTTTTCTTT
CDR3: CAITPGTGGKVFF

J: TRBJ2-3
V: TRBV5-1
D: -
size: -
DNA: TGCGCCAGCAGCTTGGGTATCGTTAACGCAGATACGCAGTATTTT
CDR3: CASSLGIVNADTQYF

J: TRBJ2-5
V: TRBV28
D: TRBD1
size: -
DNA: TGTGCCAGCAGTCAGGGGGCGCACAGGCCGCAAGAGACCCAGTACTTC
CDR3: CASSQGAHRPQETQYF